A single sample is the source of the 9 T cell receptor beta chains below, sequenced in a study of cytomegalovirus exposure and HLA in healthy donors. Primers included in the PCR were 60 Vbeta and 13 Jbeta primers. Produced via immunoSEQ multiplex PCR; TCRdb's table is partial and in-frame only. The data contain some 150,000 clones, less than 80% of them singletons. Sequencing was done on a sample of PBMCs. The receptors stem from a man aged 40-55 years in good health and CMV-seronegative.

This chain joins TRBV19 and TRBJ1-5; 10 positions match TRBD1. This CDR3 contains 18 residues. In germline, CDR1 is LNHDA, CDR2 SQIVND (reference sequence). Losses at the gene ends were 3 bases for V and 0 bases for J; bases not matched to a gene: 8. The CDR3 coding sequence is TGTGCCAGTAGTATGGCGGGACAGGGGCCGAATAGCAATCAGCCCCAGCATTTT. Its protein product is CASSMAGQGPNSNQPQHF.

V gene TRBV19 combines with J gene TRBJ2-1, with 7 bases fitting TRBD2. The germline V gene encodes CDR1 LNHDA and CDR2 SQIVND (reference sequence). J gave up 3 bases and V 1 base, and 6 bases lay outside the gene matches. There are 16 residues in the CDR3. The CDR3 coding sequence is TGTGCCAGTAGTATAGGGACTAGTTCGGTCTACAATGAGCAGTTCTTC. This encodes CASSIGTSSVYNEQFF.

The rearrangement links TRBV6-1 to TRBJ2-7; 7 bases agree with TRBD1. Germline V gene data show CDR1 as MNHNS and CDR2 as SASEGT. This CDR3 contains 16 residues. J lost 3 bases, V lost 4 bases, and 12 bases had no gene match. CDR3 nucleotide sequence: TGTGCCAGCAGTGCTTCACCTAACAGGGGAAACTACGAGCAGTACTTC. Translation gives CASSASPNRGNYEQYF.

The DNA of the CDR3 is TGTGCCAGCTCCATGGGGGGGGGCGTAAATGAGCAGTTCTTC. Its translation: CASSMGGGVNEQFF. This chain links TRBV2 with TRBJ2-1; possible D gene TRBD2, 7 bases. V lost 8 bases and J 7 bases, leaving 18 bases between the germline ends. The CDR3 loop spans 14 amino acids. The V gene's germline CDR1 is SNHLY and CDR2 FYNNEI.

This chain uses TRBV18 with TRBJ1-1; tentatively, D is TRBD1 (5 bases). The length of the CDR3 is 15 residues. Germline V lookup: CDR1 KGHSH, CDR2 LQKENI. V was clipped by 2 bases and J by 1 base, with 11 bases between them. DNA of the CDR3: TGTGCCAGCTCACCAGTTGACAGCTCGAACACTGAAGCTTTCTTT. Protein sequence: CASSPVDSSNTEAFF.

The chain recombines TRBV29-1 with TRBJ2-1; 8 bases are a match to TRBD2. CDR1 is SQVTM, CDR2 ANQGSEA, per germline. There are 15 residues in the CDR3. Trimming at V came to 7 bases and at J to 9 bases, leaving 17 bases not matched to a gene. In DNA form, the CDR3 reads TGCAGCGCGTTCGGAAGCGGGGGTTTTGCGGGTGAGCAGTTCTTC. Translating gives CSAFGSGGFAGEQFF.

This clone was detected only a few times. The CDR3 DNA reads TGTGCCAGCAGCCAACAGGGGAACACTGAAGCTTTCTTT. This encodes CASSQQGNTEAFF. The V gene is TRBV9, the J gene TRBJ1-1; D possibly corresponds to TRBD1 (6 bases). The CDR3 runs to 13 residues. The germline V and J ends were trimmed by 4 bases and 1 base, with 8 bases remaining between them. CDR1 and CDR2 from the germline V gene are SGDLS and YYNGEE.

V is TRBV9 and J is TRBJ2-1; 12 nucleotides align to TRBD1. CDR1 is SGDLS and CDR2 is YYNGEE in the germline V gene. J lost 5 bases, V lost 4 bases, and 10 bases had no gene match. This CDR3 is built from 17 residues. The CDR3 DNA reads as TGTGCCAGCAGCCAATTCGCCGGGACAGGGGGCCACAATGAGCAGTTCTTC. Translation gives CASSQFAGTGGHNEQFF.

This chain joins TRBV27 and TRBJ2-7; D is possibly TRBD1 (6 bases). Germline V CDR1 and CDR2: MNHEY, SMNVEV (reference sequence). The CDR3 covers 13 residues. The V gene lost 2 bases and the J gene lost 7 bases, with 12 bases spanning the gap. CDR3 in DNA: TGTGCCAGCAGTTTAGGTCCCAGGGGAGAGCAGTACTTC. It codes for CASSLGPRGEQYF.